These 17 T cell receptor beta chains originate from one sample sequenced in a study of blood T cell repertoires in COVID-19. The data were produced by immunoSEQ multiplex PCR, yet TCRdb's version contains in-frame clones alone and is incomplete. The data contain 250,000 to 350,000 clones, more than 70% of them seen just once; the ten biggest clones take up around 8%. The sequencing sample was made of peripheral blood. These receptors originate from a woman aged 45-60 years who had recovered from COVID-19.

This chain's CDR3 is CASSLGTGGNNEQFF. CDR3 nucleotide sequence: TGCGCCAGCAGCTTGGGGACAGGGGGTAACAATGAGCAGTTCTTC. This rearrangement joins TRBV5-1 to TRBJ2-1; 10 bases are shared with TRBD1. The CDR3 length is 15 residues. After removal of 0 bases from V and 5 bases from J, the junction contained 2 bases not matched to a gene. Germline V gene lookup returns CDR1 SGHRS and CDR2 YFSETQ. Drawing the rest from reference TRBV5-1 and TRBJ2-1, the complete variable domain is KAGVTQTPRYLIKTRGQQVTLSCSPISGHRSVSWYQQTPGQGLQFLFEYFSETQRNKGNFPGRFSGRQFSNSRSEMNVSTLELGDSALYLCASSLGTGGNNEQFFGPGTRLTVL.

The chain couples TRBV15 to TRBJ1-1; TRBD1 aligns across 9 bases. CDR1 and CDR2 from the germline V gene are LNHNV and YYDKDF (reference sequence). The CDR3 length is 14 residues. V trimming: 7 bases; J trimming: 3 bases; junction bases outside the gene matches: 6. The CDR3 region has the DNA TGTGCCACCACCGGGACAGGGTTCTACACTGAAGCTTTCTTT. This translates into CATTGTGFYTEAFF.

The CDR3 DNA sequence: TGCGCCAGCAGCTTGTATGGCCATGAGACCCAGTACTTC. Translated, it gives CASSLYGHETQYF. V and J are TRBV5-1 and TRBJ2-5; D remains ambiguous. CDR1 is SGHRS, CDR2 YFSETQ, per germline. V lost 1 base, J lost 5 bases, and 9 bases lay in between. The CDR3 is made up of 13 amino acids.

The sample holds a few counts of this clone. This rearrangement joins TRBV7-2 to TRBJ2-5; 7 nucleotides line up with TRBD1. Germline V gene sequence: CDR1 SGHTA, CDR2 FQGNSA. V was clipped by 5 bases and J by 4 bases; unmatched bases: 10. This CDR3 has 15 amino acids. DNA of the CDR3: TGTGCCAGCAGCGATCGCCCGACAGGGCGAGAGACCCAGTACTTC. Translated, it gives CASSDRPTGRETQYF.

This chain connects TRBV6-2 or TRBV6-3 to TRBJ1-5; possible D gene TRBD1, 6 bases. The CDR3 consists of 17 residues. Trimming removed 0 bases from V and 5 bases from J, with 17 bases in between. Germline assignment: CDR1 MNHEY and CDR2 SVGEGT. The CDR3 region has the DNA TGTGCCAGCAGTTACTCGATGTCTCGGCCAGGGGATCAGCCCCAGCATTTT. Its translation: CASSYSMSRPGDQPQHF.

The sample holds one count of this clone. This chain connects TRBV7-2 to TRBJ1-1, with D possibly being TRBD1 (5 bases). Trimming took 2 bases from V and 5 from J, leaving 12 bases between them. The length of the CDR3 is 14 residues. Germline V gene data show CDR1 as SGHTA and CDR2 as FQGNSA. The CDR3 bases are TGTGCCAGCAGCTTAACGGGGGTATATACTGAAGCTTTCTTT. It codes for CASSLTGVYTEAFF. The full variable domain, completed using reference TRBV7-2 and TRBJ1-1, is GAGVSQSPSNKVTEKGKDVELRCDPISGHTALYWYRQSLGQGLEFLIYFQGNSAPDKSGLPSDRFSAERTGGSVSTLTIQRTQQEDSAVYLCASSLTGVYTEAFFGQGTRLTVV.

The rearrangement links TRBV7-2 to TRBJ2-1; 14 bases match TRBD2. From germline, CDR1 is SGHTA and CDR2 FQGNSA. There are 15 residues in the CDR3. J was trimmed by 10 bases and V by 4 bases; bases with no gene match: 6. The CDR3 here is CASSSRLAGGPEQFF. The CDR3 DNA is TGTGCCAGCAGCTCCCGACTAGCGGGAGGGCCCGAGCAGTTCTTC.

This chain links TRBV27 with TRBJ1-2; 9 nucleotides agree with TRBD1. Trimming at V came to 7 bases and at J to 0 bases, leaving 9 bases not matched to a gene. Germline V gene data show CDR1 as MNHEY and CDR2 as SMNVEV (reference sequence). This CDR3 is built from 16 residues. The CDR3 spells CASTAGGQGSNYGYTF. The CDR3 DNA is TGTGCCAGCACCGCCGGGGGACAGGGATCTAACTATGGCTACACCTTC.

This chain links TRBV28 with TRBJ2-2, with 8 bases lining up with TRBD1. Germline CDR1 MDHEN, CDR2 SYDVKM. With 5 bases clipped from V and 7 bases from J, the junction kept 9 bases outside the gene matches. The CDR3 loop spans 15 amino acids. In nucleotides, the CDR3 is TGTGCCAGCAGTCTTACCGGACAGGGTCACGGGGAGCTGTTTTTT. It translates to CASSLTGQGHGELFF.

This chain joins TRBV28 and TRBJ1-2; 7 bases match TRBD1. Germline V lookup: CDR1 MDHEN, CDR2 SYDVKM. V dropped 6 bases and J dropped 3; count of bases not matched to a gene: 4. The CDR3 totals 13 residues. The CDR3 here is CASRPTGYYGYTF. The DNA for the CDR3 is TGTGCCAGCAGGCCGACAGGGTACTATGGCTACACCTTC.

V is TRBV7-6 and J is TRBJ2-7; TRBD2 aligns across 9 bases. Trimming took 0 bases from V and 0 from J; bases not matched to a gene: 6. The CDR3 runs 17 residues. CDR1 SGHVS and CDR2 FNYEAQ come from the germline V gene. The CDR3 DNA reads TGTGCCAGCAGCTTAGCATCTAGCGGGGCTATCTCCTACGAGCAGTACTTC. Its translation: CASSLASSGAISYEQYF.

V is TRBV15 and J is TRBJ2-1, with 8 bases fitting TRBD2. The germline V gene encodes CDR1 LNHNV and CDR2 YYDKDF (reference sequence). J was trimmed by 8 bases and V by 5 bases; bases with no gene match: 8. This CDR3 is built from 14 residues. For the CDR3, the DNA is TGTGCCACCAGCGAGGGACTAGAATTTGATGAGCAGTTCTTC. Protein product: CATSEGLEFDEQFF.

This chain connects TRBV4-3 to TRBJ2-1; 7 nucleotides align to TRBD1. The germline V gene encodes CDR1 LGHNA and CDR2 YSLEER. Germline trimming cut 0 bases from V and 4 bases from J; bases unmatched to any gene: 3. CDR3 length equals 15 residues. CDR3 sequence (DNA): TGCGCCAGCAGCCAAGATGTGGACAGGTACAATGAGCAGTTCTTC. Translation: CASSQDVDRYNEQFF.

The chain's CDR3 is CASSLTGGVDEQYF. The CDR3 DNA is TGTGCCAGCAGCTTAACAGGGGGAGTCGACGAGCAGTACTTC. V usage is TRBV7-9 and J usage is TRBJ2-7; 8 nucleotides agree with TRBD1. CDR3 length equals 14 residues. Germline values: CDR1 SEHNR, CDR2 FQNEAQ (reference sequence). Unmatched junction bases numbered 5, after V lost 2 bases and J lost 5 bases.

V gene TRBV19 combines with J gene TRBJ1-4; TRBD1 matches at 8 bases. From germline, CDR1 is LNHDA and CDR2 SQIVND (reference sequence). The V and J ends lost 3 bases and 0 bases, in that order; junction bases with no gene match: 9. This CDR3 has 18 amino acids. In DNA form, the CDR3 reads TGTGCCAGTAGTATCGTCCCCGGACAGGGTACAACTAATGAAAAACTGTTTTTT. Its protein is CASSIVPGQGTTNEKLFF.

This rearrangement joins TRBV7-9 to TRBJ2-2; TRBD1 is a possible D gene (6 bases). This CDR3 contains 17 residues. Per the germline V gene, CDR1 is SEHNR and CDR2 is FQNEAQ (reference sequence). With 5 bases removed from V and 7 bases from J, the gap between germline ends came to 23 bases. The CDR3 sequence: CASSAPQQGPLVGELFF. The CDR3 DNA is TGTGCCAGCAGCGCCCCGCAACAGGGTCCTCTTGTCGGGGAGCTGTTTTTT.

This chain joins TRBV4-1 and TRBJ1-3, with 8 bases fitting TRBD1. This CDR3 spans 18 amino acids. The germline gives CDR1 MGHRA, CDR2 YSYEKL. After removal of 2 bases from V and 3 bases from J, the junction contained 12 bases not matched to a gene. DNA for the CDR3: TGCGCCAGCAGCCAAACCCCCCGGACAGGGAGAAATGGAAACACCATATATTTT. Translating gives CASSQTPRTGRNGNTIYF.